The clone carrying this TCR beta chain has more than one count but fewer than ten. The antigen is unknown. The V gene's germline CDR1 is SQVTM and CDR2 ANQGSEA. The V and J ends lost 6 bases and 3 bases respectively, with 11 bases between them. The length of the CDR3 is 12 residues. This entry comes from a study of T cell repertoires in cytomegalovirus infection. As for the study in general: CMV epitopes, recently identified HLA-C-restricted and well-studied HLA-B-restricted, were used. Matching HLA type, along with CMV infection, was indicated by public TCR beta signatures. Study-wide findings and caveats: Cumulative public TCR beta family frequency identified carriers of CMV plus the relevant HLA. HLA-C-restricted CMV-specific TCR beta clonotypes prevailed in the ex vivo response.

Via MiXCR, TCRdb re-called the reads, giving one row per CDR3 protein. The sample holds approximately 1,000,000 distinct CDR3 sequences, about a third seen once. This rearrangement joins TRBV29-1 to TRBJ1-2, with D tentatively TRBD1 (6 bases). The specimen was cultured CD8+ T cells from PBMCs, collected from culture after CMV antigen stimulation. This sequence was found in a human donor in good health (CMV status not recorded). Some clones in this sample may be carry-over from other donors' samples. This chain's CDR3 is CSVRDNHYGYTF. For the CDR3, the DNA is TGCAGCGTCCGGGACAACCACTATGGCTACACCTTC.